The clone carrying this T cell receptor beta chain was detected only a few times. The CDR3 is 16 residues long. Germline V CDR1 and CDR2: SGHDT, YYEEEE. The V gene end was trimmed by 2 bases and the J gene end by 4 bases; junction bases not matched to a gene: 6. Repertoires were generated with immunoSEQ multiplex PCR, while TCRdb's copy carries only in-frame clones and drops some. The table records about 960,000 clones, about 80% of them present only once. This record comes from a study of shared clonotypes between healthy human individuals. The sample comprised memory CD4+ T cells sorted from blood. Subset indicated: CD45RA-negative fraction. The chain uses TRBV5-6 and TRBJ2-5; 12 bases are a match to TRBD2. The source of this sequence is a young man in good health. CDR3 sequence reads: CASSLPTSGGPETQYF. CDR3 DNA: TGTGCCAGCAGCTTACCGACTAGCGGGGGCCCAGAGACCCAGTACTTC.